These 22 T cell receptor beta chains share one sample of origin, sequenced in a study of T cells after yellow fever vaccination. A single record per CDR3 protein comes from TCRdb applying MiXCR to the 5' RACE reads. Here the sample spans approximately 93,000 distinct CDR3 sequences, under 6.5% being singletons. The material sequenced was CD8+ T cells sorted from PBMCs, taken 10 days after the yellow fever booster vaccination. The source is a man younger than 30 who received the YFV17D yellow fever vaccine.

This clonotype was found many times. The rearrangement links TRBV28 to TRBJ2-2; no reliable D call. Germline values: CDR1 MDHEN, CDR2 SYDVKM. Deletions cut 8 bases from V and 0 bases from J, with 16 bases between. This CDR3 spans 16 amino acids. CDR3 loop: CASSPRFGANTGELFF. CDR3 DNA sequence: TGTGCCAGCTCCCCCCGCTTCGGCGCGAACACCGGGGAGCTGTTTTTT.

This clonotype showed up just a few times. The chain couples TRBV7-2 to TRBJ1-3, with D uncertain. The CDR3 runs 16 residues. CDR1 and CDR2 (germline): SGHTA, FQGNSA. V lost 3 bases to trimming and J lost 0 bases, with 12 bases between them. The CDR3 loop is CASSLNSRRSGNTIYF. Written as DNA, the CDR3 is TGTGCCAGCAGCTTGAACAGTCGCCGCTCTGGAAACACCATATATTTT.

This clonotype was seen more than once but under ten times. V and J are TRBV29-1 and TRBJ1-1; D remains ambiguous. CDR1 is SQVTM, CDR2 ANQGSEA, per germline. Trimming removed 8 bases at V and 6 bases at J, with 16 bases between. This CDR3 has 12 residues. The CDR3 nucleotides are TGCAGCCCGAGGGTCTTATCGGCTGAAGCTTTCTTT. This codes for CSPRVLSAEAFF.

This clonotype showed up just a few times. One junction end disagrees with the germline gene, perhaps due to a read error. The J gene is TRBJ1-6, the V gene TRBV28, with 9 bases lining up with TRBD1. Germline lookup yields CDR1 MDHEN and CDR2 SYDVKM. The CDR3 is 16 amino acids. DNA for the CDR3: TGTGCCAGCAGCCACTTAACAGGGGGCTATGATTCACCCCTCCACTTT. Its translation: CASSHLTGGYDSPLHF. The full variable domain, completed using reference TRBV28 and TRBJ1-6, is DVKVTQSSRYLVKRTGEKVFLECVQDMDHENMFWYRQDPGLGLRLIYFSYDVKMKEKGDIPEGYSVSREKKERFSLILESASTNQTSMYLCASSHLTGGYDSPLHFGNGTRLTVT.

The sample holds many counts of this clonotype. This chain joins TRBV11-3 and TRBJ2-1; no reliable D call. Trimming removed 1 base from V and 9 bases from J, with 10 bases in between. Per germline, CDR1 SGHNT and CDR2 YENEEA. This CDR3 spans 13 amino acids. CDR3 DNA sequence: TGTGCCAGCAGCTTAGTATCGGTGGGTGAGCAGTTCTTC. This gives the protein CASSLVSVGEQFF.

This chain links TRBV5-5 with TRBJ2-7, with D perhaps matching TRBD1 (5 bases). Trimming pared 1 base from V and 5 bases from J, leaving 13 bases between. The germline gives CDR1 SGHKS, CDR2 YYEKEE (reference sequence). The CDR3 contains 14 residues. CDR3 DNA: TGTGCCAGCAGCTTGCGTCAGGGTGGTGACGAGCAGTACGTC. This encodes CASSLRQGGDEQYV.

This clonotype was picked up a small number of times. The chain joins TRBV10-3 to TRBJ2-1; weak D call: TRBD1 (5 bases). Germline V lookup: CDR1 ENHRY, CDR2 SYGVKD. V was trimmed by 2 bases and J by 0 bases, leaving 17 bases between them. CDR3 size: 18 residues. The CDR3, as DNA: TGTGCCATCAGTGAGACAGACCTAGTAAGGGGCTCCTACAATGAGCAGTTCTTC. Translating gives CAISETDLVRGSYNEQFF.

CDR3 sequence reads: CAWSVGRGYQPQHF. The CDR3, as DNA: TGTGCCTGGAGTGTAGGCAGGGGGTATCAGCCCCAGCATTTT. V usage is TRBV30 and J usage is TRBJ1-5; 7 bases are shared with TRBD1. J gave up 5 bases and V 0 bases, and 4 bases lay outside the gene matches. This CDR3 has 14 residues. Looked up from germline, CDR1 is GTSNPN and CDR2 is SVGIG (reference sequence).

This clonotype was found many times. J is TRBJ2-7 and V is TRBV7-9, with 9 bases identical to TRBD2. J was trimmed by 5 bases and V by 4 bases; bases with no gene match: 6. The CDR3 consists of 14 residues. CDR1 and CDR2 (germline): SEHNR, FQNEAQ (reference sequence). DNA for the CDR3: TGTGCCAGCAGCTCGGGCGGGGGGGTCGACGAGCAGTACGTC. This encodes CASSSGGGVDEQYV.

In its sample, this clonotype was seen a few times. This chain uses TRBV12-3 or TRBV12-4 with TRBJ2-2; TRBD1 might be the D (6 bases). V lost 1 base to trimming and J lost 7 bases, with 22 bases between them. The CDR3 runs 18 residues. Written as DNA, the CDR3 is TGTGCCAGCAGTTTAGGGTATCTTGGCAGGGGCTATGACGGGGAGCTGTTTTTT. Amino acid sequence: CASSLGYLGRGYDGELFF.

The chain carries TRBV5-1 and TRBJ2-7; 8 nucleotides line up with TRBD1. CDR1 is SGHRS and CDR2 is YFSETQ in the germline V gene. The CDR3 extends over 14 amino acids. V lost 4 bases and J lost 6; bases outside the gene matches: 9. CDR3 region: CASSRGTTGVEQYF. CDR3 coding DNA: TGCGCCAGCAGCCGGGGAACGACAGGGGTCGAGCAGTACTTC.

This clonotype was observed a few times. CDR3 coding DNA: TGCGCCAGCCAAGCCGGGAACACTGAAGCTTTCTTT. It is translated as CASQAGNTEAFF. V usage is TRBV4-3 and J usage is TRBJ1-1; D is unclear. The ends were cut back, 8 bases at V and 1 base at J, with 8 bases in the middle. The CDR3 is 12 residues long. CDR1 is LGHNA and CDR2 is YSLEER in the germline V gene.

This chain uses TRBV7-2 with TRBJ2-3, with TRBD1 as a possible D gene (6 bases). V lost 2 bases and J 6 bases, leaving 21 bases between the germline ends. CDR1 is SGHTA and CDR2 is FQGNSA in the germline V gene. The CDR3 loop spans 17 amino acids. In DNA form, the CDR3 reads TGTGCCAGCAGCTTAAACGATGGGGGCCCCCCCGCGGATACGCAGTATTTT. Translation gives CASSLNDGGPPADTQYF.

The chain links TRBV7-6 to TRBJ1-6; D remains ambiguous. In germline, CDR1 is SGHVS, CDR2 FNYEAQ. The CDR3 sequence is 14 residues long. Trimming pared 9 bases from V and 10 bases from J, leaving 19 bases between. For the CDR3, the DNA is TGTGCCAGTTCGCCACCGGGGATAGGGTCACCCCTCCACTTT. It codes for CASSPPGIGSPLHF.

This clonotype came up a few times. Written as DNA, the CDR3 is TGCGCCAGCAGCCAAGGGGGGACGGATAATGAAAAACTGTTTTTT. Its protein product is CASSQGGTDNEKLFF. This rearrangement joins TRBV4-3 to TRBJ1-4, with a tentative D call TRBD1 (5 bases). This CDR3 contains 15 residues. Germline values: CDR1 LGHNA, CDR2 YSLEER. V lost 1 base and J lost 4, with 10 bases in between.

This chain links TRBV10-3 with TRBJ2-7; 10 bases are shared with TRBD1. Germline CDR1 is ENHRY and CDR2 is SYGVKD. The CDR3 extends over 15 amino acids. J gave up 2 bases and V 10 bases, and 11 bases lay outside the gene matches. The CDR3 protein is CATASGTGDTYEQYV. DNA of the CDR3: TGTGCCACGGCCTCCGGGACAGGGGACACCTACGAGCAGTACGTC.

The chain recombines TRBV5-1 with TRBJ2-1, with TRBD1 identical over 8 bases. Germline values: CDR1 SGHRS, CDR2 YFSETQ. Trimming removed 4 bases from V and 7 bases from J; junction bases left unmatched: 10. The CDR3 is 15 amino acids. The CDR3 sequence: CASSGGQGVTNEQFF. The CDR3 DNA follows: TGCGCCAGCAGCGGAGGACAGGGCGTGACGAATGAGCAGTTCTTC.

DNA for the CDR3: TGCGCCAGCAGCCTCCTCCAAGGGACTGAGCAGTTCTTC. Its translation: CASSLLQGTEQFF. The chain uses TRBV4-1 and TRBJ2-1, with D perhaps assigned TRBD1 or TRBD2 (5 bases each). V was cut by 4 bases and J by 9 bases, with 13 bases left in between. The CDR3 length is 13 residues. Germline CDR1 MGHRA, CDR2 YSYEKL.

The sample holds a few counts of this clonotype. The chain couples TRBV6-5 to TRBJ1-2; D is unresolved. Trimming pared 4 bases from V and 4 bases from J, leaving 7 bases between. The CDR3 runs to 12 residues. Germline lookup yields CDR1 MNHEY and CDR2 SVGAGI. The chain's CDR3 is CASSSDTYGYTF. CDR3 nucleotide sequence: TGTGCCAGCAGTTCCGACACCTATGGCTACACCTTC.

This clonotype was observed at least ten times. The chain combines TRBV6-5 with TRBJ2-5; tentatively, D is TRBD2 (6 bases). Trimming left V 0 bases short and J 4 bases short, with 18 bases between. Germline V gives CDR1 MNHEY, CDR2 SVGAGI. This CDR3 has 17 amino acids. DNA of the CDR3: TGTGCCAGCAGTTACTCGAGTATTCCGAGCGGGCGAGAGACCCAGTACTTC. This sequence encodes CASSYSSIPSGRETQYF.

In its sample, this clonotype was seen a few times. V usage is TRBV30 and J usage is TRBJ1-2, with D uncertain. The CDR3 contains 17 residues. Germline V lookup: CDR1 GTSNPN, CDR2 SVGIG (reference sequence). The V gene lost 2 bases and the J gene lost 6 bases, with 25 bases spanning the gap. The CDR3 nucleotides are TGTGCCTGGAGTCCCTTGGAGCTAGGGCAGTACCTGGATGGCTACACCTTC. Encoded protein: CAWSPLELGQYLDGYTF.

This clonotype came up a few times. The chain recombines TRBV20-1 with TRBJ2-7, with D perhaps assigned TRBD1 or TRBD2 (5 bases each). V dropped 3 bases and J dropped 5 bases, with 17 bases sitting between them. Germline V CDR1 and CDR2: DFQATT, SNEGSKA (reference sequence). This CDR3 comprises 14 residues. In DNA form, the CDR3 reads TGCAGTGCTAGGGACCAGGGACGTCGGGACGAGCAGTACTTC. Translated: CSARDQGRRDEQYF.